The present T cell receptor beta chain was sequenced within a study of cytomegalovirus exposure and HLA in healthy donors. Findings and caveats of the study: Productive status was seen about 87% or about 30% of the time for most TCR beta V segments in an earlier analysis. According to the study, around 160 TCR beta chains were cytomegalovirus-associated.

Amplification used 60 Vbeta primers and 13 Jbeta primers. Profiled with immunoSEQ multiplex PCR; TCRdb holds only in-frame clones, not every one. This sample has over 150,000 clones, with 75% to 85% found just once. Unrecorded immune exposure was likely among donors, who were nominally healthy when sampled. On this clone: Its specificity is not known.

The germline CDR1 and CDR2 sequences are MGHRA and YSYEKL. V lost 4 bases to trimming and J lost 1 base; unmatched junction nucleotides: 8. The CDR3 consists of 16 residues. The sequenced material came from PBMCs. The V call is TRBV4-1, the J call TRBJ2-7; 9 bases agree with TRBD1. The receptor was derived from a male donor in good health and CMV-seropositive. The chain's CDR3 is CASSRPGQGISYEQYF. CDR3 bases: TGCGCCAGCAGCCGGCCGGGACAGGGCATTTCCTACGAGCAGTACTTC.